The clone carrying this T cell receptor (beta chain) was observed a handful of times. The data stem from a study of metastatic and nonmetastatic thyroid tumors. No treatment had been given to any patient before thyroid surgery. With MiXCR, TCRdb reprocessed the PCR reads. The table includes 3,000 to 4,000 clones, less than 25% detected once. J gave up 2 bases and V 7 bases, and 16 bases lay outside the gene matches. The CDR3 length is 17 residues. In germline, CDR1 is MNHNS, CDR2 SASEGT. Specimen: tumor tissue. The sequence was obtained from a male donor with papillary thyroid cancer or a benign thyroid nodule (not recorded which). Some clones in this sample may be carry-over from other donors' samples. The V and J genes are TRBV6-1 and TRBJ1-2, with 7 positions matching TRBD1. CDR3 amino acids: CASTTPRGGDRNYGYTF. CDR3 coding DNA: TGTGCCAGCACCACCCCCAGAGGGGGCGATAGGAACTATGGCTACACCTTC.